A single sample is the source of the 15 T cell receptor beta chains below, sequenced in a study of T cells in Graves' hyperthyroidism and ophthalmopathy. Amplified regions were TCR beta CDR3 sequences from RNA transcripts. First-round RT-PCR of the TCR CDR3 relied on the HTBI primer set. MiXCR was run by TCRdb on the multiplex PCR reads, yielding one entry per CDR3 protein. The data hold some 92,000 distinct CDR3 sequences, with 40% observed a single time. The sequencing input was peripheral blood or thyroid tissue (not recorded which). The receptors derive from a woman aged 30 to 39 with Graves' hyperthyroidism.

This clonotype is deemed medium-sized. The chain joins TRBV10-1 to TRBJ1-3, with D perhaps matching TRBD1 (5 bases). The CDR3 is 15 amino acids. V was clipped by 3 bases and J by 0 bases, with 9 bases between them. Germline assignment: CDR1 WNHNN and CDR2 SYGVQD (reference sequence). The CDR3 spells CASSDPGSSGNTIYF. Here the CDR3 DNA reads TGCGCCAGCAGTGACCCAGGGAGCTCTGGAAACACCATATATTTT.

The V call is TRBV4-3, the J call TRBJ2-3, with TRBD1 matching 7 bases. Germline-derived CDR1 and CDR2 are LGHNA and YSLEER. This CDR3 region has 14 residues. V dropped 6 bases and J dropped 2; count of bases not matched to a gene: 5. The CDR3 coding sequence is TGCGCCAGCAGGACAGGGACCCTCACAGATACGCAGTATTTT. Translated: CASRTGTLTDTQYF.

The chain combines TRBV15 with TRBJ2-3; a weak D match, TRBD1 (6 bases). CDR1 LNHNV and CDR2 YYDKDF come from the germline V gene (reference sequence). The CDR3 length is 15 residues. Trimming left V 3 bases short and J 2 bases short, with 12 bases between. Here the CDR3 DNA reads TGTGCCACCAGCAGCTCGGACAGATACACAGATACGCAGTATTTT. Translated: CATSSSDRYTDTQYF.

Of note for this clonotype: Germline and junction disagree at one end, which may indicate a read error. The rearrangement joins TRBV5-1 to TRBJ2-7; 11 nucleotides agree with TRBD1. Germline V gene sequence: CDR1 SGHRS, CDR2 YFSETQ. CDR3 length: 16 amino acids. The CDR3 reads CASSPGTGGSSYEQYF. The CDR3 DNA follows: TGTGCCAGCAGTCCCGGGACAGGGGGTTCATCCTACGAGCAGTACTTC.

This clonotype showed up many times. The chain couples TRBV5-1 to TRBJ1-1; D unresolved. V lost 5 bases, J lost 1 base, and 9 bases lay in between. The CDR3 length is 13 residues. Germline V gives CDR1 SGHRS, CDR2 YFSETQ. CDR3 sequence: CASRKSENTEAFF. The CDR3 region has the DNA TGCGCCAGCAGAAAATCAGAGAACACTGAAGCTTTCTTT.

This clonotype was detected only once. The genes are TRBV15 and TRBJ1-1; D uncertain. This CDR3 has 15 residues. The germline V and J ends were trimmed by 3 bases and 5 bases, with 16 bases remaining between them. From germline, CDR1 is LNHNV and CDR2 YYDKDF (reference sequence). The CDR3 spells CATSSAVEDKTEAFF. The CDR3 nucleotides read TGTGCCACCAGCAGTGCAGTGGAGGATAAGACTGAAGCTTTCTTT. Full variable domain (remainder filled in from reference TRBV15 and TRBJ1-1): DAMVIQNPRYQVTQFGKPVTLSCSQTLNHNVMYWYQQKSSQAPKLLFHYYDKDFNNEADTPDNFQSRRPNTSFCFLDIRSPGLGDTAMYLCATSSAVEDKTEAFFGQGTRLTVV.

With regard to this clonotype: One junction end does not reproduce the germline sequence, and a read error may be involved. The chain joins TRBV2 to TRBJ2-5; 7 nucleotides align to TRBD1. The CDR3 has 17 residues. Germline assignment: CDR1 SNHLY and CDR2 FYNNEI. The CDR3 sequence: CASSLLDGTDVGETQCF. The DNA of the CDR3 is TGTGCCAGCAGTTTACTCGACGGGACAGACGTCGGGGAGACCCAGTGCTTC.

This clonotype was counted ten times or more. The CDR3 DNA sequence: TGTGCCAGCAGCTTAGCGGGAGGCCGGGGGGAGACCCAGTACTTC. It yields the protein CASSLAGGRGETQYF. The chain couples TRBV7-8 to TRBJ2-5; tentative D call: TRBD2 (6 bases). The CDR3 totals 15 residues. The V gene lost 0 bases and the J gene lost 5 bases, with 13 bases spanning the gap. The germline CDR1 and CDR2 sequences are SGHVS and FQNEAQ.

At least ten counts were recorded for this clonotype. The genes are TRBV20-1 and TRBJ2-3, with TRBD2 matching 9 bases. The trim removed 5 bases at V and 5 bases at J, leaving 11 bases unmatched. There are 15 residues in the CDR3. Germline-derived CDR1 and CDR2 are DFQATT and SNEGSKA (reference sequence). CDR3 coding DNA: TGCAGTGCTGGGGCGCGGGGGGGGCGCGGAGATACGCAGTATTTT. Encoded protein: CSAGARGGRGDTQYF.

To note about this clonotype: A much larger clone differs by one base, so this may be a read error. This chain uses TRBV7-2 with TRBJ2-3; TRBD2 is a possible D gene (6 bases). Looked up from germline, CDR1 is SGHTA and CDR2 is FQGNSA. The CDR3 spans 17 residues. The DNA of the CDR3 is TGCGCCAGCAGCCAAGAGAGGACTAACCCAAGCACAGATACGCAGTATTTT. It encodes CASSQERTNPSTDTQYF.

With respect to this clonotype: A much larger clonotype is one base distant, so this may be a read error. The chain uses TRBV12-5 and TRBJ1-5; possible D gene TRBD1, 6 bases. This CDR3 has 16 residues. The V end lost 1 base, the J end lost 6 bases, and 16 bases lay between the germline ends. The V gene's germline CDR1 is LGHNT and CDR2 FRNRAP. The CDR3 sequence: CASGLEQGIVGQPQHF. The CDR3 DNA sequence: TGTGCTAGTGGTTTGGAACAGGGAATTGTGGGTCAGCCCCAGCATTTT.

This clonotype was recorded at least ten times. V gene TRBV4-2 combines with J gene TRBJ2-7, with a weak D call TRBD2 (6 bases). Per germline, CDR1 LGHNA and CDR2 YNFKEQ. V was pared by 3 bases and J by 4 bases, with 16 bases between. The CDR3 sequence is 15 residues long. The CDR3 region is CASSQARDFPYEQYF. The CDR3 bases are TGTGCCAGCAGCCAGGCCCGGGACTTTCCGTACGAGCAGTACTTC.

This clonotype is medium-sized (0.01 to 0.1%). V gene TRBV6-6 combines with J gene TRBJ1-1; D remains unclear. The CDR3 spans 14 residues. V gave up 2 bases and J gave up 5 bases, with 12 bases separating them. Germline CDR1 is MNHNY and CDR2 is SVGAGI (reference sequence). The chain's CDR3 is CASSYRPGWTEAFF. As DNA, the CDR3 is TGTGCCAGCAGTTACCGACCGGGATGGACTGAAGCTTTCTTT.

This clonotype was recorded many times. The chain recombines TRBV20-1 with TRBJ2-2, with TRBD2 matching over 11 bases. CDR1 DFQATT and CDR2 SNEGSKA come from the germline V gene (reference sequence). The V and J ends lost 5 bases and 2 bases, in that order; junction bases with no gene match: 7. CDR3 length: 16 residues. The CDR3 loop reads CSASRGLAANTGELFF. The CDR3 nucleotides read TGCAGTGCTTCCCGGGGACTAGCGGCTAACACCGGGGAGCTGTTTTTT.

This clonotype has at least ten counts. V is TRBV9 and J is TRBJ2-5, with 8 bases aligning to TRBD1. The CDR3 has 16 amino acids. Unmatched junction bases numbered 13, after V lost 4 bases and J lost 5 bases. The V gene's germline CDR1 is SGDLS and CDR2 YYNGEE. CDR3 residues: CASSPPVAGGLETQYF. Written as DNA, the CDR3 is TGTGCCAGCAGCCCACCCGTGGCAGGGGGCCTGGAGACCCAGTACTTC.